This T cell receptor (beta chain) was found in a study of cytomegalovirus exposure and HLA in healthy donors (dated by TCRdb to the late 2010s). About the study as a whole: An earlier analysis of roughly 610 of the donors reported approximately 260 Gb of sequence data and 117 million unique TCR beta sequences obtained from around 170 million T cells. To predict cytomegalovirus infection status, the study brought together high-throughput TCR immunosequencing, statistical association of individual TCRs with disease status, and machine learning. Besides the first cohort of 666 subjects, a separate validation cohort made up of around 120 different subjects was used. Donor age, sex, ethnicity and CMV serostatus were compiled alongside the repertoire data. Every discovery cohort repertoire had been produced on one sequencing platform. Using immunosequencing, the study profiled T cell repertoires from around 680 subjects and related those repertoires to cytomegalovirus serostatus. A later analysis re-examined previously published TCR beta repertoires from 600 to 700 donors and added high-resolution HLA genotyping to investigate patterns of TCR occurrence. Roughly 320 gigabases of sequencing data and roughly 80 million unique TCR sequences made up an early release that covered some 640 HLA-typed donors. The study aimed to test whether cataloging public T cell receptors could reveal signatures of past pathogen exposure. A few DR-DQ haplotypes were treated as single units for association and clustering because of strong linkage in the cohort. In a later genetic analysis, genome-wide SNP genotypes for about 55% of the roughly 670 donors were used, and that subset was treated as a discovery cohort. Class I and class II HLA loci were covered by the typing at four-digit resolution. An earlier analysis of around 580 of the donors used high-throughput TCR beta sequencing to judge whether each TCR beta V gene segment behaved as functional or pseudogenic. Of the roughly 400 genotyped donors, 81% fell in the genetic ancestry cluster associated with self-reported Caucasian donors. Typing coverage varied by locus: about 620-630 donors for A, B, C, DRB1 and DQB1; 522 for DQA1; about 590 for DPA1; around 450 for DPB1. Among a few hundred genotyped donors of the cohort, an average of 235,054 unique TCR beta nucleotide sequences were sequenced per donor, roughly 20% of them non-productive. Rather than drawing on any new phenotypic data, the later analysis identified candidate immune exposures from TCR beta sequences and the way those sequences occurred across donors.

Libraries were constructed by the immunoSEQ multiplex PCR assay. For the multiplex PCR, a mixture combining 60 forward primers for TCR Vbeta segments and 13 reverse primers for TCR Jbeta segments was used. Amplification of the CDR3 region of rearranged TCR beta genes was performed with a multiplex PCR assay on genomic DNA. The Illumina HiSeq System was used to sequence the amplified TCR beta libraries as 87-base-pair reads. Turning to the authors' computational methods: In a later analysis, approximately 74 million unique TCR beta chains were counted across the roughly 670 repertoires, and roughly 10 million of these chains were shared by at least two donors. Raw reads were error-corrected and collapsed into unique sequences with a nearest-neighbor algorithm that merged closely related sequences to remove PCR and sequencing errors. V, D and J gene segments were assigned by aligning CDR3 sequences to IMGT reference sequences. For a sequence to be retained, a match of at least six nucleotides to both a V gene segment and a J gene segment was required. Rearrangements were called productive when the CDR3 lacked stop codons and stayed in frame with V and J; all others were non-productive. CDR3 was defined according to IMGT convention as the region running from the second conserved V-encoded cysteine to the conserved J-encoded phenylalanine. Sequences without an unambiguous match to a single V gene segment were excluded from the earlier analysis of 587 of the donors. In an earlier analysis of roughly 500 of the donors, V segments were called functional above 56.7% productive rearrangements and were called segregating when the between-donor standard deviation exceeded 5%. A statistical classification framework was built for diagnosing cytomegalovirus status from the catalog of TCR beta chain sequences. A later analysis assigned V and J genes by comparing TCR nucleotide sequences with IMGT/GENE-DB human TR gene sequences. The TCRdist pipeline was used in a later analysis to assign CDR3 sequences and most-parsimonious VDJ recombination scenarios. In a later analysis, each TCR beta chain was defined by its CDR3 amino acid sequence together with its V-gene family, and reads without a unique V-gene family were excluded. As a way to deal with suspected cross-contamination and a sequencing artifact, a later analysis dropped 500 to 700 nucleotide sequences that were highly shared and had low generation probability. In a later analysis, a clonal expansion index was calculated for each public chain from normalized within-repertoire ranks of inferred template counts. Generation probabilities in a later analysis came from a VDJ recombination model fitted to out-of-frame rearrangements, and those results were checked against IGoR. A later analysis scored TCR-TCR, TCR-HLA and TCR-CMV co-occurrence with hypergeometric tests, applying a repertoire-size bias correction to TCR pairs. To estimate false discovery rates, a later analysis permuted the HLA or CMV assignments 20 times. In a later analysis, co-occurring TCRs were grouped with DBSCAN, and TCRdist sequence similarity was added when clustering was performed within HLA-allele-positive subsets. Repertoires with fewer than 30,000 or more than 120,000 public chains were left out of co-occurrence clustering, as were about five repertoires with anomalous nucleotide sharing. TCRdb obtained this table from immuneACCESS and retained in-frame rearrangements with V and J assigned. These tables miss some clones; where compared with another copy, unresolved V genes account for less than half of the shortfall, and the remainder is unexplained. Clone size and V and J calls were adopted from that table, with D and trimming inferred from the DNA. The sample has fewer than 200,000 clones on record, approximately 73% of them singletons. The top ten clonotypes cover approximately 1.5% of the sample.

Inclusive of the bounding cysteine and phenylalanine, the CDR3 is 16 residues long. Only the CDR3 portion is preserved as DNA: 48 bases, with reading frame beginning at the first base. Ends trimmed: V by 7 bases, J by 0 bases; bases unmatched to a gene: 12. The germline V gene (reference sequence) specifies MNHEY as CDR1 and SMNVEV as CDR2. The full study reports these points: A cluster of highly shared sequence variants was judged likely to be a technical artifact of the sequencing pipeline. Most TCR sequences were seen in very few donors, while some public TCRs were found in many individuals. Over 15 rarely observed V segments, including chromosome 9 orphons, were excluded from the earlier analysis of several hundred of the donors because counts were too low. An association between a missense DCLRE1C variant and V-gene and J-gene trimming of TCR beta chains was found in a later genetic analysis and replicated in an independent cohort. Linkage disequilibrium might explain the correlated functional status among segregating V segments, but an unknown experimental factor could not be excluded. A later analysis found that most CMV-associated TCR beta chains appeared HLA-restricted, with HLA associations seemingly driven largely by CMV exposure. When HLA alleles, especially DR and DQ, strongly co-occurred, TCR associations were difficult to assign to individual alleles. In an earlier analysis of about 600 of the donors, most TCR beta V segments appeared in productive rearrangements about 87% or about 30% of the time, broadly matching IMGT annotations. At a false discovery rate of 0.05, a later analysis linked under 20,000 TCR beta sequences to specific HLA alleles. A later analysis reported that several top co-occurrence clusters appeared linked to parvovirus B19, influenza, CMV and Epstein-Barr virus. Compared with equally common non-associated chains, HLA-associated TCR beta chains in a later analysis were more clonally expanded and had lower generation probabilities. In a later genetic analysis, fewer N-insertions in productive TCRs were reported among donors in an Asian-associated ancestry cluster than the roughly 640-donor mean. CMV serostatus was the only immune exposure information available for the cohort. HLA typing was unavailable for some donors at each locus, so association tests used only the typed subset. Some IMGT-functional V segments, including TRBV6-2 and TRBV6-3, could not be told apart with the 87-base-pair reads, so those segments were excluded. This cohort had only TCR beta chains sequenced, and the lack of alpha or paired-chain data limited which features could be detected. A further reported finding was that TCR beta sequences accurately predicted the HLA-A and HLA-B alleles for most subjects in the first cohort. A later analysis found that TCR association rates varied across HLA loci, with DRB1 alleles showing the most associated TCRs and HLA-C alleles the fewest. The classifier was reported to diagnose cytomegalovirus status with high specificity and sensitivity in both the original and validation cohorts. The study listed 150 to 200 TCR beta chains as associated with cytomegalovirus. The authors suggested that the approach could potentially be generalized to other disease states and immunological phenotypes. In vitro tests confirmed that a few of the cytomegalovirus-associated TCR beta chains recognize cytomegalovirus antigens. The presence/absence analyses assumed that sequencing depth was roughly uniform across donors, and that assumption may not be true.

Remarks on this clone: This clone's antigen is unknown. The input lacks base qualities; no much larger clone sits a single base away.

In total, approximately 610 healthy bone marrow donors made up the cohort. All cohort members were sampled while nominally healthy, although unrecorded immune exposures were likely present. The donor was CMV seronegative and belonged to the group of 352 seronegative cohort members. A peripheral blood sample was provided by each donor, and peripheral blood mononuclear cells were used for TCR beta sequencing. Genomic DNA was extracted from the blood cell samples with the Qiagen DNeasy Blood Extraction Kit. Material for sequencing was PBMCs. The source is a man in his fifties or sixties in good health and CMV-seronegative. The rearranged chain carries TRBV27 and TRBJ2-7, with TRBD1 matching 7 junction bases. Read as DNA, the sequence is TGTGCCAGCATCCATCTCCGGGACAGATACTCCTACGAGCAGTACTTC. The encoded protein is CASIHLRDRYSYEQYF.